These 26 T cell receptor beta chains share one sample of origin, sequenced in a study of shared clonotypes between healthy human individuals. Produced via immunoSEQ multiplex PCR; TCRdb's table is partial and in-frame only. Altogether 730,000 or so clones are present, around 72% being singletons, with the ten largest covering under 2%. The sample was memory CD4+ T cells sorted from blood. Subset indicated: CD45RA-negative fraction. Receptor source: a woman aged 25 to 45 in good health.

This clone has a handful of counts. The CDR3 DNA reads as TGTGCCAGCACCGCGGCTAGCCACCGGAACACCGGGGAGCTGTTTTTT. Amino acid sequence: CASTAASHRNTGELFF. This chain links TRBV2 with TRBJ2-2; possibly TRBD2 for D (5 bases). Germline-derived CDR1 and CDR2 are SNHLY and FYNNEI. The CDR3 consists of 16 residues. Trimming cost V 7 bases and J 1 base, with 16 bases left between them.

The CDR3 region is CASSKADRGPNQPQHF. CDR3 sequence (DNA): TGTGCCAGCAGCAAGGCCGACAGGGGGCCGAATCAGCCCCAGCATTTT. The chain uses TRBV21-1 and TRBJ1-5; the table calls TRBD1, which could not be checked here. TRBV21-1 is termed a pseudogene. This CDR3 has 16 residues.

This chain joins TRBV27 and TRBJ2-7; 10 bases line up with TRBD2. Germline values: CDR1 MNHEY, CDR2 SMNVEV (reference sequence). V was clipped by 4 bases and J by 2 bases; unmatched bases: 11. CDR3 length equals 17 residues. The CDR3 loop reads CASSSRTSGIITYEQYF. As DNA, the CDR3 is TGTGCCAGCAGTTCGAGGACTAGCGGCATCATTACCTACGAGCAGTACTTC.

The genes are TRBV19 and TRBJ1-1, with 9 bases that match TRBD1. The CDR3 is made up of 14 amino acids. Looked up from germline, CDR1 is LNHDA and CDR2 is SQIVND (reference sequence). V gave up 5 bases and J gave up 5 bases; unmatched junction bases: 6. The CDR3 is CASSVVDRGTEAFF. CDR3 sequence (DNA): TGTGCCAGTAGTGTTGTAGACAGGGGGACTGAAGCTTTCTTT.

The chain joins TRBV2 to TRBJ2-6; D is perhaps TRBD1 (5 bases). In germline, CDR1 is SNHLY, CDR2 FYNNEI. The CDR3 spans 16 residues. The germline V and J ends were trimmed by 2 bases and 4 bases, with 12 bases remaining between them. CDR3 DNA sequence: TGTGCCAGCAGTGAAAAGGGGTCCTCGGGGGCCAACGTCCTGACTTTC. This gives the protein CASSEKGSSGANVLTF.

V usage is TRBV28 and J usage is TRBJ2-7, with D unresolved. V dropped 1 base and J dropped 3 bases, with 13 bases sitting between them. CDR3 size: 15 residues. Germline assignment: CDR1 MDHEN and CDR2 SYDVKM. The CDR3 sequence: CASSLLKGRLYEQYF. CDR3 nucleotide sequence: TGTGCCAGCAGTTTATTAAAAGGCCGACTCTACGAGCAGTACTTC.

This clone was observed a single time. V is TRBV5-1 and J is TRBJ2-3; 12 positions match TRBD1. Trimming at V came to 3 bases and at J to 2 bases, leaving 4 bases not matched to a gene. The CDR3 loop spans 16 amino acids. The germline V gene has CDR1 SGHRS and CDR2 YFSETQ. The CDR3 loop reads CASSSGTGGVTDTQYF. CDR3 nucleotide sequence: TGCGCCAGCAGCTCCGGGACAGGGGGCGTCACAGATACGCAGTATTTT.

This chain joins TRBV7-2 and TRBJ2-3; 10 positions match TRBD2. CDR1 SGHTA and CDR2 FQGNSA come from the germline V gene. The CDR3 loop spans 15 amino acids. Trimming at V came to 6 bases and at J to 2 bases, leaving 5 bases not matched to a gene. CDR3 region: CASSGLAVNTDTQYF. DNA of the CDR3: TGTGCCAGCAGTGGACTAGCGGTCAACACAGATACGCAGTATTTT.

This chain's CDR3 is CASSEPFGGPEQFF. Here the CDR3 DNA reads TGTGCCAGCAGTGAACCCTTTGGCGGACCCGAGCAGTTCTTC. This sequence joins TRBV6-1 and TRBJ2-1, with unresolved D. Trimming pared 2 bases from V and 10 bases from J, leaving 15 bases between. The germline gives CDR1 MNHNS, CDR2 SASEGT. The CDR3 spans 14 residues.

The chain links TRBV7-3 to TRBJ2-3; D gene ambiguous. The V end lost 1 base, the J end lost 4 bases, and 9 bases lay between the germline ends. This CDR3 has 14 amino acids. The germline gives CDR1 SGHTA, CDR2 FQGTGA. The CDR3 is CASSLNVVSDTQYF. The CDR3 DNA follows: TGTGCCAGCAGCTTAAATGTTGTGTCAGATACGCAGTATTTT.

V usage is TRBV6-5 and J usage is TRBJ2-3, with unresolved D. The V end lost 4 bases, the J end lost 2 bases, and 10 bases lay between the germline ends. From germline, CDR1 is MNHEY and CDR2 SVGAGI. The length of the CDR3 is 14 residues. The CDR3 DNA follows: TGTGCCAGCAGTTCGGGTTCCGCCACAGATACGCAGTATTTT. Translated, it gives CASSSGSATDTQYF.

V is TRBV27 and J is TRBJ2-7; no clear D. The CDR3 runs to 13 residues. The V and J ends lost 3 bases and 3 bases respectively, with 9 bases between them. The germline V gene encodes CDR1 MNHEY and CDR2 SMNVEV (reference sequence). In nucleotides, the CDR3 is TGTGCCAGCAGTTTCGGGTGGGGCTACGAGCAGTACTTC. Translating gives CASSFGWGYEQYF.

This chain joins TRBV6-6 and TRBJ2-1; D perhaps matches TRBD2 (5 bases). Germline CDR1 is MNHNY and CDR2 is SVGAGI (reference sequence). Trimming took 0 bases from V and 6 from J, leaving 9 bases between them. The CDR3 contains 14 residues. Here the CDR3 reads CASSYSQSGNEQFF. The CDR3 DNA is TGTGCCAGCAGTTACTCACAAAGCGGCAATGAGCAGTTCTTC.

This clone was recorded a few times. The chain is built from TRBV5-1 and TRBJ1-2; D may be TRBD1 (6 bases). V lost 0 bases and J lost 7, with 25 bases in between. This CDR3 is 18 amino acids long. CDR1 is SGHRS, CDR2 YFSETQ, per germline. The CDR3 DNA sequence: TGCGCCAGCAGCTTGGTATTCGAAGGGGGGAGCAAGGATGCTGGCTACACCTTC. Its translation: CASSLVFEGGSKDAGYTF.

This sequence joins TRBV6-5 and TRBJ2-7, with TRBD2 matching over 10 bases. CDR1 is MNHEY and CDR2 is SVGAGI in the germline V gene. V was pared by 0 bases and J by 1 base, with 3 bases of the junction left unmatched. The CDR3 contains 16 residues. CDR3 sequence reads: CASSYSAAGGSYEQYF. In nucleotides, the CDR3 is TGTGCCAGCAGTTACTCGGCAGCGGGAGGGTCCTACGAGCAGTACTTC.

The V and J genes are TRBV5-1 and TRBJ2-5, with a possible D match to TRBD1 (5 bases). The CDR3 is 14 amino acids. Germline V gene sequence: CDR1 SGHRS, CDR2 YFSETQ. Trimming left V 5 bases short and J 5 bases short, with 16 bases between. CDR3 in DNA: TGCGCCAGCAGTTTCAGGGAAGGTGGGGAGACCCAGTACTTC. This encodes CASSFREGGETQYF.

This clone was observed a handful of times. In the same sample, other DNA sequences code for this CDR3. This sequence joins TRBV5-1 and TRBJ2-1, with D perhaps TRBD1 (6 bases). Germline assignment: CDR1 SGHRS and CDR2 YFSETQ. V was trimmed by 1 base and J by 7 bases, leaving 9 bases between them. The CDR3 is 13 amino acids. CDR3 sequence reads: CASSLTGWNEQFF. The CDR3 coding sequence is TGCGCCAGCAGCTTGACAGGGTGGAATGAGCAGTTCTTC. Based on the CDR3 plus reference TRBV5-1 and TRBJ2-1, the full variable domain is KAGVTQTPRYLIKTRGQQVTLSCSPISGHRSVSWYQQTPGQGLQFLFEYFSETQRNKGNFPGRFSGRQFSNSRSEMNVSTLELGDSALYLCASSLTGWNEQFFGPGTRLTVL.

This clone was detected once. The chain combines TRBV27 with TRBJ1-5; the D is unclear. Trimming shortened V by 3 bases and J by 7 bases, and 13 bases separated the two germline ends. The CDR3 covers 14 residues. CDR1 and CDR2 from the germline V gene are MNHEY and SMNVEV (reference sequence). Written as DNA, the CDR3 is TGTGCCAGCAGTTTCGCCAGGAGCACCCAGCCCCAGCATTTT. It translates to CASSFARSTQPQHF.

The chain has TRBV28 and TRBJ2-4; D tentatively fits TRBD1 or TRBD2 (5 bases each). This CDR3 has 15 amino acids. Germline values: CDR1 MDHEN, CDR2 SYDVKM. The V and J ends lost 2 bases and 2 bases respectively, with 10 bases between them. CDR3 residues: CASSLPWGTKNIQYF. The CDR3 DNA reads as TGTGCCAGCAGTTTACCCTGGGGGACCAAAAACATTCAGTACTTC. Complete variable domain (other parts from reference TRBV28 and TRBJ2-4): DVKVTQSSRYLVKRTGEKVFLECVQDMDHENMFWYRQDPGLGLRLIYFSYDVKMKEKGDIPEGYSVSREKKERFSLILESASTNQTSMYLCASSLPWGTKNIQYFGAGTRLSVL.

The CDR3 region has the DNA TGTGCCTCTTCCGGGACAGCTTTTAATCAGCCCCAGCATTTT. Its translation: CASSGTAFNQPQHF. The rearrangement uses TRBV28 and TRBJ1-5, with 7 bases identical to TRBD1. Germline CDR1 and CDR2: MDHEN and SYDVKM. J was trimmed by 4 bases and V by 11 bases; bases with no gene match: 11. This CDR3 has 14 residues.

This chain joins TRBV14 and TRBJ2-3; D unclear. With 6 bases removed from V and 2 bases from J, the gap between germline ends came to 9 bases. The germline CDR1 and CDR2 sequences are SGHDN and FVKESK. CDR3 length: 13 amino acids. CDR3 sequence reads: CASSKLITDTQYF. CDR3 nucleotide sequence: TGTGCCAGCAGTAAGCTGATCACAGATACGCAGTATTTT. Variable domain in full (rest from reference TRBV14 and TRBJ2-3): EAGVTQFPSHSVIEKGQTVTLRCDPISGHDNLYWYRRVMGKEIKFLLHFVKESKQDESGMPNNRFLAERTGGTYSTLKVQPAELEDSGVYFCASSKLITDTQYFGPGTRLTVL.

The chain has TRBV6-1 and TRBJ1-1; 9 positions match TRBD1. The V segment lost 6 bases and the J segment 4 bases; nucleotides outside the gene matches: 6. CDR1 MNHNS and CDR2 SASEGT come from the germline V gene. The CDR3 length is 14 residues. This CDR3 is CASRTQQGATEAFF. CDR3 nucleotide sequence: TGTGCCAGCAGAACCCAACAGGGGGCCACTGAAGCTTTCTTT.

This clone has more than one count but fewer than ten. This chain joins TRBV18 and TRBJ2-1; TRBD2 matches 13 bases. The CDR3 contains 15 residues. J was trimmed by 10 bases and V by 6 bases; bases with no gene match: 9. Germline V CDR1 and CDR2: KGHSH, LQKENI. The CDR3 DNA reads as TGTGCCAGCTCCCCCGGGACTAGCGGGATCGGGGAGCAGTTCTTC. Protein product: CASSPGTSGIGEQFF.

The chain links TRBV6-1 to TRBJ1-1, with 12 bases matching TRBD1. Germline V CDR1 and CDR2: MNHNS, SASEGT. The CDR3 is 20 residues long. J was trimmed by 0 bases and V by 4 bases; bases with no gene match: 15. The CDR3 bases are TGTGCCAGCAGTGCCGGGACAGGGGGCGGAAGGTCATCCATGAACACTGAAGCTTTCTTT. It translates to CASSAGTGGGRSSMNTEAFF.

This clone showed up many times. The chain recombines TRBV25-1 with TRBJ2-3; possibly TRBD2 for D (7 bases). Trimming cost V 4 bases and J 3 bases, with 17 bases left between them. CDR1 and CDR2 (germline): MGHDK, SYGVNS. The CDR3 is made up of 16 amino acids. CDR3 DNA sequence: TGTGCCAGCAGTGTAGGGGGGGAGGGCCCGACAGATACGCAGTATTTT. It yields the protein CASSVGGEGPTDTQYF.

The CDR3: CASSSSGRAGGDTQYF. CDR3 coding DNA: TGTGCCAGCAGTTCCAGCGGGAGGGCCGGTGGAGATACGCAGTATTTT. The chain is built from TRBV27 and TRBJ2-3; 10 bases map to TRBD2. CDR3 length equals 16 residues. The germline gives CDR1 MNHEY, CDR2 SMNVEV (reference sequence). The V segment lost 4 bases and the J segment 5 bases; nucleotides outside the gene matches: 9.